This paragraph reports one T cell receptor beta chain. What it binds is not known. The CDR3 is 15 amino acids. The germline gives CDR1 SGHRS, CDR2 YFSETQ. V lost 4 bases to trimming and J lost 6 bases; unmatched junction nucleotides: 13. This sample is part of a study of early T cells in non-severe SARS-CoV-2 infection. Looking at the study overall: Unpaired chains resulted from sequencing bulk RNA of unsorted whole blood.

Study results and limitations: VDJdb matches were skewed toward anti-spike CD8 T cell responses.

cDNA molecules, individually, were tagged with unique molecular identifiers. MiXCR, applied by TCRdb to the 5' RACE reads, yields one record per CDR3 protein. The sample records about 77,000 distinct CDR3 sequences, 5% being singletons. The origin of this receptor is an adult who was a healthcare worker with PCR-confirmed SARS-CoV-2 infection or an uninfected control (not recorded which). The J gene is TRBJ2-7, the V gene TRBV5-1; TRBD2 matches 7 bases. The sequences come from whole blood, collected at baseline. The CDR3 nucleotides are TGCGCCAGCAGCCCGCTAGCGGAGTGGCCCCTCGAGCAGTACTTC. Its translation is CASSPLAEWPLEQYF.